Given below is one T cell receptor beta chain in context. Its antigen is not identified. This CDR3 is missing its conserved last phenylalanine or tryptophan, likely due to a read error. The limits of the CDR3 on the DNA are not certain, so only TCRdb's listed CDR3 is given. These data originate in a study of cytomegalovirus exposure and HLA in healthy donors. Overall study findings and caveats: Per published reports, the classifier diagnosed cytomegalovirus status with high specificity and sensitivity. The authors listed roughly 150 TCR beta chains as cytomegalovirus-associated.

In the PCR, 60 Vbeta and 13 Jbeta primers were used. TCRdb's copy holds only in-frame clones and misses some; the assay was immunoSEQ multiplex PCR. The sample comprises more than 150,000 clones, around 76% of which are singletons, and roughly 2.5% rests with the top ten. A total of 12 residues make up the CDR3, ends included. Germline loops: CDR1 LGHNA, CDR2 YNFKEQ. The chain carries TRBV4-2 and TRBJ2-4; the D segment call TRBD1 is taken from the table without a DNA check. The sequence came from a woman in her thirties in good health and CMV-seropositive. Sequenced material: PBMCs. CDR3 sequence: CASSQDCVRGRS.